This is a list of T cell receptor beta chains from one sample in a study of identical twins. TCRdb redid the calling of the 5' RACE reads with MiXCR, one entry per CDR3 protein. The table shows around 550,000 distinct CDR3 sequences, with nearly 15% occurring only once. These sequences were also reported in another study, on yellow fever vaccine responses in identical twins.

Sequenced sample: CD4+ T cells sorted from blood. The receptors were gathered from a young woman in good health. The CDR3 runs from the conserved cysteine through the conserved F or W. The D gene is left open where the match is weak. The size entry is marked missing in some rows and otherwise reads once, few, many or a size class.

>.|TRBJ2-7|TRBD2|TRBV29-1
CSVGGSPYEQYF
TGCAGCGTGGGGGGGAGTCCTTACGAGCAGTACTTC
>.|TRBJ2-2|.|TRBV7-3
CASSLTRDTGELFF
TGTGCCAGCAGCTTAACCAGGGACACCGGGGAGCTGTTTTTT
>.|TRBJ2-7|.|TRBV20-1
CSATSGTSSYEQYF
TGCAGTGCAACCAGCGGAACTAGCTCCTACGAGCAGTACTTC
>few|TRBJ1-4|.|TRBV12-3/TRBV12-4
CASSSRRATNEKLFF
TGTGCCAGCAGTTCGCGACGAGCAACTAATGAAAAACTGTTTTTT
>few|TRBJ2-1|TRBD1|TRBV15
CATSIHRGTYNEQFF
TGTGCCACCAGCATACACAGGGGCACCTACAATGAGCAGTTCTTC
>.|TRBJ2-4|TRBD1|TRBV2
CASAGTATIAKNIQYF
TGTGCCAGCGCCGGGACAGCTACAATAGCCAAAAACATTCAGTACTTC
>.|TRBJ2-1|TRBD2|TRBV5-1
CASSPRQAGGAGIYNEQFF
TGCGCCAGCAGTCCCCGACAGGCCGGGGGGGCCGGGATTTACAATGAGCAGTTCTTC
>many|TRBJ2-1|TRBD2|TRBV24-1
CATSDLAGGFNEQFF
TGTGCCACCAGTGACCTAGCGGGAGGGTTCAATGAGCAGTTCTTC
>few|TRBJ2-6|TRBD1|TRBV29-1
CSVTGGPGANVLTF
TGCAGCGTGACAGGGGGCCCTGGGGCCAACGTCCTGACTTTC
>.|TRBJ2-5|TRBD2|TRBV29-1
CSVEVAGGVEETQYF
TGCAGCGTTGAGGTCGCGGGAGGGGTTGAGGAGACCCAGTACTTC
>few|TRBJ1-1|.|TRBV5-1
CASRVTENTEAFF
TGCGCCAGCCGCGTGACAGAGAACACTGAAGCTTTCTTT
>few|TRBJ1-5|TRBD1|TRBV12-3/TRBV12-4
CASRGDSENQPQHF
TGTGCCAGCAGGGGGGACAGCGAAAATCAGCCCCAGCATTTT
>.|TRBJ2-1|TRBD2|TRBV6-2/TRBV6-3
CASSLAGVRKQFF
TGTGCCAGCTCTCTAGCGGGGGTTCGTAAGCAGTTCTTC
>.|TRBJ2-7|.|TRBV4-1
CASSQDTPLRASAHEQYF
TGCGCCAGCAGCCAAGACACCCCGCTTCGGGCTAGCGCCCACGAGCAGTACTTC
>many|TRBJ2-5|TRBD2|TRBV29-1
CSAFSGEETQYF
TGCAGCGCCTTCAGCGGGGAAGAGACCCAGTACTTC
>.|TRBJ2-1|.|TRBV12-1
CASSYPVSGRPKDYNEQFF
TGTGCCAGCAGCTATCCGGTTAGCGGGAGGCCCAAAGACTACAATGAGCAGTTCTTC
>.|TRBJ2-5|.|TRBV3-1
CASSRGLVPLETQYF
TGTGCCAGCAGCCGGGGGCTTGTGCCTCTTGAGACCCAGTACTTC
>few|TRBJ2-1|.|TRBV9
CASSPSMSYNEQFF
TGTGCCAGCAGCCCGTCTATGTCCTACAATGAGCAGTTCTTC
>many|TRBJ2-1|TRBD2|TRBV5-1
CASSLGLAGAYNEQFF
TGCGCCAGCAGCTTGGGACTAGCGGGAGCCTACAATGAGCAGTTCTTC
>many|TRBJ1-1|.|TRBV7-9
CASSPATVNTEAFF
TGTGCCAGCAGCCCGGCCACAGTGAACACTGAAGCTTTCTTT
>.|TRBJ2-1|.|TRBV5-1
CASSLFRPLRGTSSYNEQFF
TGCGCCAGCAGCTTGTTCCGCCCCTTAAGGGGGACGAGCTCCTACAATGAGCAGTTCTTC
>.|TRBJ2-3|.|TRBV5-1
CASSVSEDTQYF
TGCGCCAGCAGTGTCAGTGAAGATACGCAGTATTTT
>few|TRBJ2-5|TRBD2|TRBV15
CATSPYLGLAGGETQYF
TGTGCCACCAGCCCTTACCTTGGACTAGCGGGAGGAGAGACCCAGTACTTC
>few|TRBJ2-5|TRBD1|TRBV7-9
CASSFGQGLRETQYF
TGTGCCAGCAGCTTCGGACAGGGTTTGAGAGAGACCCAGTACTTC